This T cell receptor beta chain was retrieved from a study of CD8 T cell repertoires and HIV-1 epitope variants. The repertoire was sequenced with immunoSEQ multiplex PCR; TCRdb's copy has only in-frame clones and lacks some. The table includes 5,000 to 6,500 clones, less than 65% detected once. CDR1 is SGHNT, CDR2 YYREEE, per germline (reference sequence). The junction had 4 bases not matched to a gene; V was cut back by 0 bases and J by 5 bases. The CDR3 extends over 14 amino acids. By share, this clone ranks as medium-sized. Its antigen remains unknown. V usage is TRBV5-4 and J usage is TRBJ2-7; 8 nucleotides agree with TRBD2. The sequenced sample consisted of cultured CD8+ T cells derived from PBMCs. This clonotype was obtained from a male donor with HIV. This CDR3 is CASSLGGGNNEQYF. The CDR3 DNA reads TGTGCCAGCAGCTTGGGCGGGGGGAACAACGAGCAGTACTTC.